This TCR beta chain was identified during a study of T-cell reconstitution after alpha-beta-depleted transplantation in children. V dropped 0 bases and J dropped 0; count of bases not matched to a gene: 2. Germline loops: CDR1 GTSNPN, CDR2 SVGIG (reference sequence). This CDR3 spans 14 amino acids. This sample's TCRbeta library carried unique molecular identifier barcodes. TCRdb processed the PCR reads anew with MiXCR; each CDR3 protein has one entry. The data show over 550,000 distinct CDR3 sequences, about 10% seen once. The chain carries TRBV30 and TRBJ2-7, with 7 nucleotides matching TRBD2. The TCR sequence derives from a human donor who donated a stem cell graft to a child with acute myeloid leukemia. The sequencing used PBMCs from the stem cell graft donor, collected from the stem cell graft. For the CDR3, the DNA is TGTGCCTGGAGTGTAGGGGACTACTCCTACGAGCAGTACTTC. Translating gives CAWSVGDYSYEQYF.